These 14 T cell receptor beta chains were sequenced from one sample in a study of cytomegalovirus exposure and HLA in healthy donors. This PCR relied on a set of 60 Vbeta primers and 13 Jbeta primers. Sequenced by immunoSEQ multiplex PCR; TCRdb stores in-frame clones only, minus some. The repertoire holds approximately 160,000 clones, with around three quarters as singletons. Input material: PBMCs. The receptor set was obtained from a woman aged 25 to 39 in good health and CMV-seronegative.

The rearrangement links TRBV2 to TRBJ1-4; 9 nucleotides line up with TRBD1. CDR3 length: 13 amino acids. Per germline, CDR1 SNHLY and CDR2 FYNNEI. The V and J ends lost 6 bases and 7 bases, in that order; junction bases with no gene match: 3. The CDR3 coding sequence is TGTGCCAGCAGGGGGACAGGGCCTGAAAAACTGTTTTTT. Translating it yields CASRGTGPEKLFF.

This clone was detected only a few times. V and J are TRBV28 and TRBJ1-2; weak D call: TRBD1 (6 bases). V was clipped by 1 base and J by 1 base, with 10 bases between them. Germline CDR1 reads MDHEN; CDR2 reads SYDVKM. The CDR3 length is 15 residues. DNA of the CDR3: TGTGCCAGCAGTTTATATGAAGGGGGTAACTATGGCTACACCTTC. Translation gives CASSLYEGGNYGYTF.

This rearrangement joins TRBV29-1 to TRBJ2-3; perhaps TRBD1 as D (6 bases). The V and J ends lost 6 bases and 3 bases respectively, with 7 bases between them. This CDR3 has 11 amino acids. In germline, CDR1 is SQVTM, CDR2 ANQGSEA. CDR3 nucleotide sequence: TGCAGCGTAGGACAGACAGATACGCAGTATTTT. This gives the protein CSVGQTDTQYF.

V and J are TRBV6-6 and TRBJ2-1; TRBD1 might be the D (5 bases). V was clipped by 5 bases and J by 0 bases, with 11 bases between them. Germline CDR1 MNHNY, CDR2 SVGAGI (reference sequence). There are 15 residues in the CDR3. The CDR3 is CASSQTDRSYNEQFF. CDR3 nucleotides: TGTGCCAGCAGTCAGACAGATCGCTCCTACAATGAGCAGTTCTTC.

This clone was seen a handful of times. The chain uses TRBV29-1 and TRBJ2-7; D is perhaps TRBD2 (6 bases). V was trimmed by 3 bases and J by 3 bases, leaving 15 bases between them. Germline loops: CDR1 SQVTM, CDR2 ANQGSEA. The CDR3 contains 14 residues. Here the CDR3 reads CSVDVGGTGYEQYF. For the CDR3, the DNA is TGCAGCGTTGATGTTGGGGGGACCGGCTACGAGCAGTACTTC.

This chain uses TRBV9 with TRBJ1-1, with D tentatively TRBD1 (5 bases). The CDR3 runs 13 residues. The germline gives CDR1 SGDLS, CDR2 YYNGEE. Trimming removed 4 bases from V and 11 bases from J, with 18 bases in between. CDR3 in DNA: TGTGCCAGCAGCCCACAGGAATCAAGCATGGCTTTCTTT. Translation: CASSPQESSMAFF.

The chain combines TRBV6-5 with TRBJ2-2; 12 bases are a match to TRBD2. The CDR3 runs 15 residues. CDR1 MNHEY and CDR2 SVGAGI come from the germline V gene. V gave up 6 bases and J gave up 4 bases; unmatched junction bases: 3. The CDR3 nucleotides are TGTGCCAGCAGCCGGACTAGCGGGATCACCGGGGAGCTGTTTTTT. This translates into CASSRTSGITGELFF.

This chain joins TRBV6-5 and TRBJ2-1; no clear D. V dropped 5 bases and J dropped 4 bases, with 9 bases sitting between them. The CDR3 length is 13 residues. Looked up from germline, CDR1 is MNHEY and CDR2 is SVGAGI. CDR3 sequence: CASSSLGYNEQFF. The CDR3 DNA follows: TGTGCCAGCAGTAGTCTAGGTTACAATGAGCAGTTCTTC.

The chain has TRBV10-3 and TRBJ1-2, with TRBD1 as a possible D gene (6 bases). The germline CDR1 and CDR2 sequences are ENHRY and SYGVKD. Between the trimmed V and J ends, which lost 6 bases and 8 bases, there was a span of 13 bases. CDR3 length: 12 residues. The CDR3 is CAIRPQGVGYTF. In DNA, the CDR3 is TGTGCCATCAGGCCACAGGGTGTGGGCTACACCTTC.

There are a few counts of this clone. The chain uses TRBV5-6 and TRBJ2-3, with TRBD2 identical over 10 bases. With V trimmed by 0 bases and J by 2 bases, 9 bases remained unmatched. Germline lookup yields CDR1 SGHDT and CDR2 YYEEEE. The CDR3 consists of 18 residues. CDR3 in DNA: TGTGCCAGCAGCTTGGGGGCCGGGACTAGCGTTTACACAGATACGCAGTATTTT. This encodes CASSLGAGTSVYTDTQYF. Full variable domain (remainder filled in from reference TRBV5-6 and TRBJ2-3): DAGVTQSPTHLIKTRGQQVTLRCSPKSGHDTVSWYQQALGQGPQFIFQYYEEEERQRGNFPDRFSGHQFPNYSSELNVNALLLGDSALYLCASSLGAGTSVYTDTQYFGPGTRLTVL.

The genes are TRBV7-9 and TRBJ2-7, with TRBD2 identical over 7 bases. Trimming cost V 2 bases and J 2 bases; bases outside gene matches: 12. Germline V gene sequence: CDR1 SEHNR, CDR2 FQNEAQ (reference sequence). The CDR3 spans 17 residues. CDR3 nucleotides: TGTGCCAGCAGCTTAAAAGGGCCCCGGGACTACCCCTACGAGCAGTACTTC. Translated: CASSLKGPRDYPYEQYF.

The gene calls are TRBV7-2 and TRBJ2-3, with a possible D match to TRBD1 (6 bases). V was pared by 5 bases and J by 4 bases, with 16 bases between. The CDR3 has 15 residues. Per the germline V gene, CDR1 is SGHTA and CDR2 is FQGNSA. The CDR3 protein is CASSPGVIYPDTQYF. CDR3 DNA: TGTGCCAGCAGCCCAGGGGTAATTTACCCAGATACGCAGTATTTT.

The rearrangement joins TRBV28 to TRBJ1-2; D is ambiguous. The V and J ends lost 5 bases and 7 bases respectively, with 8 bases between them. The length of the CDR3 is 11 residues. Germline CDR1 MDHEN, CDR2 SYDVKM. The CDR3 DNA sequence: TGTGCCAGCAGTCGAACATTTGGCTACACCTTC. This sequence encodes CASSRTFGYTF.

V gene TRBV5-3 combines with J gene TRBJ2-1, with 9 bases lining up with TRBD1. TRBV5-3 has ORF status, its function being uncertain. The CDR3 is 15 amino acids. Trimming removed 4 bases from V and 0 bases from J; junction bases left unmatched: 2. DNA of the CDR3: TGTGCCAGAAGCCTACAGGGGGCCTCCTACAATGAGCAGTTCTTC. Translation gives CARSLQGASYNEQFF.